The rows below give T cell receptor beta chains drawn from one sample of a study of T cell responses to AZD1222 COVID-19 vaccine. Clones were read by immunoSEQ multiplex PCR, and TCRdb kept only the in-frame ones, dropping some. The table shows more than 100,000 clones, with roughly 90% occurring only once. The sample consisted of peripheral blood, taken on day 0 of AZD1222 vaccination. The receptor set was obtained from an adult in good health. The CDR3 runs from the conserved cysteine through the conserved F or W. The order of the fields is J gene, V gene, CDR3 length, CDR3 protein.

TRBJ2-1,TRBV6-5,15,CASSRSGLSYNEQFF
TRBJ1-2,TRBV7-9,14,CASSLVGVSYGYTF
TRBJ1-1,TRBV3-1/TRBV3-2,12,CASRTSNTEAFF
TRBJ1-3,TRBV5-1,20,CASSLKRQGVLGTSGNTIYF
TRBJ2-3,TRBV11-3,12,CASSLERNTQYF
TRBJ1-2,TRBV2,13,CASSVDSNYGYTF
TRBJ1-5,TRBV7-9,14,CASSSTGPNQPQHF
TRBJ1-2,TRBV10-3,17,CAISPRTAGTGAFGYTF
TRBJ2-5,TRBV19,15,CASNLRGGVQETQYF
TRBJ1-6,TRBV10-3,15,CAISDQTGLNSPLHF
TRBJ2-5,TRBV6-6,15,CASTSGRGAVETQYF
TRBJ2-5,TRBV5-1,17,CASSPGWTGANQETQYF
TRBJ1-2,TRBV28,16,CASSQPPGQGAYGYTF
TRBJ1-2,TRBV11-2,13,CASSRGPGAGYTF
TRBJ1-1,TRBV7-2,14,CASSLEMGRTEAFF
TRBJ2-7,TRBV5-6,13,CASSSTGVYEQYF
TRBJ1-2,TRBV5-6,14,CASSDGTGPYGYTF
TRBJ1-5,TRBV6-2/TRBV6-3,18,CASSYPRQGSYSNQPQHF
TRBJ1-2,TRBV7-2,16,CASSPISEQGNYGYTF
TRBJ2-5,TRBV5-4,16,CASSFRTGREGETQYF
TRBJ1-6,TRBV9,18,CASSPRDTQQIPNSPLHF
TRBJ2-7,TRBV11-3,17,CASSLRHGTENYYGQYF
TRBJ2-3,TRBV9,17,CASSVVGGLGGTDTQYF
TRBJ1-4,TRBV7-9,15,CASSKGQGGGEKLFF
TRBJ2-1,TRBV6-5,11,CASGTNNEQFF
TRBJ2-1,TRBV6-4,15,CASSALGGWGNEQFF
TRBJ1-4,TRBV15,16,CATSRLDRGRREKLFF
TRBJ1-2,TRBV5-1,13,CASSLNSNYGYTF
TRBJ2-7,TRBV28,12,CASSFQNYEQYF
TRBJ1-1,TRBV2,14,CASSAGAWGTEAFF
TRBJ1-2,TRBV12-3/TRBV12-4,12,CASTLAGASYTF
TRBJ2-3,TRBV5-1,17,CASSLPTSGSLTDTQYF
TRBJ2-7,TRBV29-1,12,CSVEVDLWEQYF
TRBJ2-1,TRBV29-1,17,CSASGTSGSASYNEQFF
TRBJ1-3,TRBV7-7,13,CASSSDSGNTIYF
TRBJ2-3,TRBV19,15,CASRPSAVSTDTQYF
TRBJ2-7,TRBV19,14,CASRSAGANYEQYF
TRBJ2-7,TRBV3-1/TRBV3-2,16,CASSRRTSGNSYEQYF
TRBJ2-7,TRBV4-1,16,CASSQAPAGSSYEQYF
TRBJ1-3,TRBV20-1,11,CSASWGNTIYF
TRBJ1-1,TRBV27,12,CASSVMGTEAFF
TRBJ1-5,TRBV5-1,15,CASSKSEFSNQPQHF